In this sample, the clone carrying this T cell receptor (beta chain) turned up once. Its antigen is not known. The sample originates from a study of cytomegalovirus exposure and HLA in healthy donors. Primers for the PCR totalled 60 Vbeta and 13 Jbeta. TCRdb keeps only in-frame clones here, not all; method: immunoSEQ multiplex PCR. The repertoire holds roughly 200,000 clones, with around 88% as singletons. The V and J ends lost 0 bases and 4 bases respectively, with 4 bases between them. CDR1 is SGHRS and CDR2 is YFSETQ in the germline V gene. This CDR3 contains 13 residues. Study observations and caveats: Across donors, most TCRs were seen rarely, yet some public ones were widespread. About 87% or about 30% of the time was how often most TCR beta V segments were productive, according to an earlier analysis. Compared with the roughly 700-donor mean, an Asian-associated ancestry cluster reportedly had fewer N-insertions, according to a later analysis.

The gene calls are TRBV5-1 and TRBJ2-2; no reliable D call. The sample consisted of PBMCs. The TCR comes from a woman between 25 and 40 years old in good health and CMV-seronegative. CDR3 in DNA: TGCGCCAGCAGCTTGGGGGCCACCGGGGAGCTGTTTTTT. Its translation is CASSLGATGELFF.